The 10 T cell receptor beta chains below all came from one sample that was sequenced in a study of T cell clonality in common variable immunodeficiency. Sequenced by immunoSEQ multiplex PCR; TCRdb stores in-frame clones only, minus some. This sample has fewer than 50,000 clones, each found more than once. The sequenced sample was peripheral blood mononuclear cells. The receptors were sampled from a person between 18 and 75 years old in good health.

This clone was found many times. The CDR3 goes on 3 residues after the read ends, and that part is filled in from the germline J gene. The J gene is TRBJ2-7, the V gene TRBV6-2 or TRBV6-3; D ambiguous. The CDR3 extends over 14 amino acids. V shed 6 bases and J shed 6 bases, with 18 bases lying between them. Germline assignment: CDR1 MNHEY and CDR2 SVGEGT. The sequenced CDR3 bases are TGTGCCAGCAGACAAACCCTAAAACAGTCCGAG. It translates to CASRQTLKQSE. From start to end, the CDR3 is CASRQTLKQSEQYF.

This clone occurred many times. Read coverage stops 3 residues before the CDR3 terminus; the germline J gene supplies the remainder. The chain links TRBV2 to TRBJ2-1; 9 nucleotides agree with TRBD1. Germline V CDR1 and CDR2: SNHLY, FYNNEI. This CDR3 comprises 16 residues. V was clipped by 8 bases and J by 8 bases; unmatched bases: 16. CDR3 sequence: CASREQDRGYDYEQFF. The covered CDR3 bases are TGTGCCAGCCGGGAACAGGACAGGGGATATGACTATGAG.

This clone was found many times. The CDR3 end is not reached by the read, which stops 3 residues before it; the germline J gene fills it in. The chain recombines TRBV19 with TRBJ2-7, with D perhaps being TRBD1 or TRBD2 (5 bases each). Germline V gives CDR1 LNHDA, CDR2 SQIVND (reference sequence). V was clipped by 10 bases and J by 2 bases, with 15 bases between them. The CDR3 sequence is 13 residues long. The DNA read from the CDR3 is TGTGCCACTGCGAGAGGGGATACCTACGAG. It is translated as CATARGDTYE. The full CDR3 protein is CATARGDTYEQYF. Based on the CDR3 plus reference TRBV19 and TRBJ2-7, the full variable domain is DGGITQSPKYLFRKEGQNVTLSCEQNLNHDAMYWYRQDPGQGLRLIYYSQIVNDFQKGDIAEGYSVSREKKESFPLTVTSAQKNPTAFYLCATARGDTYEQYFGPGTRLTVT.

The covered CDR3 bases are TGTGCCAGCAGCTTAGGACAGGGCACCGGAGGGACC. Its protein is CASSLGQGTGGT. The entire CDR3 protein is CASSLGQGTGGTQYF. The chain is built from TRBV7-9 and TRBJ2-5, with 7 positions matching TRBD1. The read is 3 residues too short to cover the CDR3 end, so that end is filled in from the germline J gene. From germline, CDR1 is SEHNR and CDR2 FQNEAQ (reference sequence). CDR3 length equals 15 residues. Losses at the gene ends were 1 base for V and 7 bases for J; bases not matched to a gene: 9. Complete variable domain (other parts from reference TRBV7-9 and TRBJ2-5): DTGVSQNPRHKITKRGQNVTFRCDPISEHNRLYWYRQTLGQGPEFLTYFQNEAQLEKSRLLSDRFSAERPKGSFSTLEIQRTEQGDSAMYLCASSLGQGTGGTQYFGPGTRLLVL.

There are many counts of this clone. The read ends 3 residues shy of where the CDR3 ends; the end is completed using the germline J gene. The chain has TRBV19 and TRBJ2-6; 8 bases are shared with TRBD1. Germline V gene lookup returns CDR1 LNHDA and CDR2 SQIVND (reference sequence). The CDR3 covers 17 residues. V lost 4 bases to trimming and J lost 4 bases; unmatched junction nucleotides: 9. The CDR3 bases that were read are TGTGCCAGTAGTAACCCCGCAGGGGGCACAGGGGCCAACGTC. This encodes CASSNPAGGTGANV. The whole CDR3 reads CASSNPAGGTGANVLTF.

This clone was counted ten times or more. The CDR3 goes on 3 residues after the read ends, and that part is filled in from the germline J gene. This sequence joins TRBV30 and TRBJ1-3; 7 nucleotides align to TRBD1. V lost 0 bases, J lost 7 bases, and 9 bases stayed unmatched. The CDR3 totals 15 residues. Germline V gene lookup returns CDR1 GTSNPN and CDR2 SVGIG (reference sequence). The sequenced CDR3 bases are TGTGCCTGGAGTGTACGGGGACAGCTCGGCAACACC. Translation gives CAWSVRGQLGNT. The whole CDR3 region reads CAWSVRGQLGNTIYF.

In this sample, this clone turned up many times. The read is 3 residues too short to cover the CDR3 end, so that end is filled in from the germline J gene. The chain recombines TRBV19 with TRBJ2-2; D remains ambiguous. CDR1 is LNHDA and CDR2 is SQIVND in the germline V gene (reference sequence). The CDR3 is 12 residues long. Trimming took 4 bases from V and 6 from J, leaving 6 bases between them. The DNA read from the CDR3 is TGTGCCAGTAGTACCTTCGCCGGGGAG. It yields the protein CASSTFAGE. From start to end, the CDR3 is CASSTFAGELFF.

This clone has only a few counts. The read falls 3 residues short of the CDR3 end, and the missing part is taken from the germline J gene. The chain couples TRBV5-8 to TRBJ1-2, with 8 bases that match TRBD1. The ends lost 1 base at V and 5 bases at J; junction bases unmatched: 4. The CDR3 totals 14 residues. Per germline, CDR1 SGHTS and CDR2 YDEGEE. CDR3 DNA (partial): TGTGCCAGCAGCTTGTTGACAGGGGCATATGGC. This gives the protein CASSLLTGAYG. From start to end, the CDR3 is CASSLLTGAYGYTF.

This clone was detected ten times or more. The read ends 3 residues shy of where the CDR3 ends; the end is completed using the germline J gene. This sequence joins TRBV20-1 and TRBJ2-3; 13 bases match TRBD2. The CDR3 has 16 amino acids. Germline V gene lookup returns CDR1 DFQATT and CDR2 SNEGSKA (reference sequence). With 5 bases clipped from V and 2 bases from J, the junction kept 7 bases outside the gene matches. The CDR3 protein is CSAPPGLAGITDTQYF. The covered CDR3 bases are TGCAGTGCTCCGCCGGGACTAGCGGGAATCACAGATACG.

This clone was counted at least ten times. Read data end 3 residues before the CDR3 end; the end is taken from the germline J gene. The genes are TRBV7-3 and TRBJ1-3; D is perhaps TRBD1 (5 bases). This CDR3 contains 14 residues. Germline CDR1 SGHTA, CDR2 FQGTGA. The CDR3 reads CASSLNGASGRIYF. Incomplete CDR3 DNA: TGTGCCAGCAGCTTAAATGGGGCTAGCGGGAGA.